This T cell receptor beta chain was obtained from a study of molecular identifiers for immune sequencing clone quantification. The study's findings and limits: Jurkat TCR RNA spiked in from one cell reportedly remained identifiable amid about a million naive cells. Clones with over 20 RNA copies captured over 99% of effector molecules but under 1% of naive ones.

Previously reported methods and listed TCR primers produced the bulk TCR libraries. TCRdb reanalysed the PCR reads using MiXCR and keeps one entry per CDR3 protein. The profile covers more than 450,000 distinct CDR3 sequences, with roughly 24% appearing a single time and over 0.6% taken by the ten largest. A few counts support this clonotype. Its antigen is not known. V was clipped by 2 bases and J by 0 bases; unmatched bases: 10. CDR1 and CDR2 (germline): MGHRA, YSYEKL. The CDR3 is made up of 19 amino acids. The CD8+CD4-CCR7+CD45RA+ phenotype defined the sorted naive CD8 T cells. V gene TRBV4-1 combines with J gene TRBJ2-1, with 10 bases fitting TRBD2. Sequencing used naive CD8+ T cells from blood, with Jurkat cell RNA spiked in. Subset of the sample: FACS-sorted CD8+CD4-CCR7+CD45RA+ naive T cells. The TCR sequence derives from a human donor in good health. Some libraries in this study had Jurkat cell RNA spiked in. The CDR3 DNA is TGCGCCAGCAGCCAAATATCACTAGCGGGGAGAAGCTCCTACAATGAGCAGTTCTTC. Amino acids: CASSQISLAGRSSYNEQFF.